The rows below give T cell receptor beta chains drawn from one sample of a study of graft-versus-host responses after intestinal transplantation. Sequenced by immunoSEQ multiplex PCR; TCRdb stores in-frame clones only, minus some. The sample holds 110,000 to 150,000 clones, around 90% seen once. These receptors lack a known antigen. The sequencing used unstimulated CD4+ T cells sorted from spleen or lymph node cells, collected before intestinal transplant. The receptor source for this set is a human donor who received an intestinal transplant. Both conserved end residues are part of each CDR3. D genes are given only for firm matches. Rows may omit the clone size; those that give it use once, few, many or a size class.

v_call	d_call	j_call	clone_size	cdr3_aa	cdr3_nt
TRBV18	TRBD2	TRBJ2-1	.	CASSPTSAEQFF	TGTGCCAGCTCACCTACTAGCGCGGAGCAGTTCTTC
TRBV9	.	TRBJ2-5	.	CASSVRPHLGGGETQYF	TGTGCCAGCAGCGTAAGGCCCCATTTGGGTGGGGGAGAGACCCAGTACTTC
TRBV30	.	TRBJ1-6	once	CAWRDLHGAYNSPLHF	TGTGCCTGGAGAGATCTTCACGGGGCCTATAATTCACCCCTCCACTTT
TRBV11-2	TRBD2	TRBJ2-7	.	CASSFTFETSEYEQYF	TGTGCCAGCAGCTTCACCTTCGAGACTAGCGAGTACGAGCAGTACTTC
TRBV6-1	.	TRBJ1-1	.	CASSEPLNTEAFF	TGTGCCAGCAGTGAACCCCTGAACACTGAAGCTTTCTTT
TRBV12-5	TRBD2	TRBJ2-1	.	CASGLVLTSGNNEQFF	TGTGCTAGTGGTTTGGTCCTAACTAGCGGGAACAATGAGCAGTTCTTC
TRBV11-2	.	TRBJ2-7	.	CASSPKDSFSSYEQYF	TGTGCCAGCAGCCCTAAAGACAGTTTCAGCTCCTACGAGCAGTACTTC
TRBV11-2	.	TRBJ1-6	.	CASSLIDSPLHF	TGTGCCAGCAGCTTAATCGATTCACCCCTCCACTTT
TRBV18	.	TRBJ2-5	.	CASSPPWGLQETQYF	TGTGCCAGCTCACCACCGTGGGGCCTACAAGAGACCCAGTACTTC
TRBV5-1	.	TRBJ2-7	.	CASSQGLGGYEQYF	TGCGCCAGCAGCCAGGGGTTGGGGGGGTACGAGCAGTACTTC
TRBV14	TRBD1	TRBJ2-7	.	CASSQGAWTGRFSYEQYF	TGTGCCAGCAGCCAAGGGGCCTGGACAGGTCGCTTCTCCTACGAGCAGTACTTC
TRBV5-4	.	TRBJ2-3	.	CASSFMDTQYF	TGTGCCAGCAGCTTTATGGATACGCAGTATTTT
TRBV28	TRBD2	TRBJ2-1	.	CASSGTSGREVEQFF	TGTGCCAGCAGCGGGACTAGCGGGAGAGAGGTTGAGCAGTTCTTC
TRBV15	.	TRBJ2-7	.	CATSREGTSRYEQYF	TGTGCCACCAGCAGAGAGGGAACCAGCCGGTACGAGCAGTACTTC
TRBV6-5	.	TRBJ2-1	.	CASSPGYEQFF	TGTGCCAGCAGTCCAGGGTATGAGCAGTTCTTC
TRBV27	TRBD2	TRBJ2-3	once	CASSLGLAGSYSSTDTQYF	TGTGCCAGCAGTTTAGGACTAGCGGGAAGTTATTCTAGCACAGATACGCAGTATTTT
TRBV6-5	.	TRBJ2-5	.	CASSVPGLGGGTQYF	TGTGCCAGCAGTGTTCCGGGCCTCGGTGGTGGGACCCAGTACTTC
TRBV19	.	TRBJ2-2	once	CASSTHLGELFF	TGTGCCAGTAGTACCCATCTCGGGGAGCTGTTTTTT
TRBV7-8	.	TRBJ1-2	.	CASSFAGGNYGYTF	TGTGCCAGCAGCTTCGCTGGGGGGAACTATGGCTACACCTTC
TRBV11-1	.	TRBJ2-5	.	CASSLEGFMQTQYF	TGTGCCAGCAGCTTAGAGGGGTTCATGCAGACCCAGTACTTC
TRBV11-3	.	TRBJ2-2	.	CASSPRPTGPSNTGELFF	TGTGCCAGCAGCCCGCGCCCTACAGGGCCCTCGAACACCGGGGAGCTGTTTTTT
TRBV6-5	.	TRBJ1-4	.	CASSHQGINEKLFF	TGTGCCAGCAGCCATCAGGGGATCAATGAAAAACTGTTTTTT
TRBV19	.	TRBJ2-2	.	CASSIAPTDTGELFF	TGTGCCAGTAGTATTGCGCCGACAGACACCGGGGAGCTGTTTTTT
TRBV12-1	.	TRBJ1-1	.	CARAHQTLLGTEAFF	TGTGCCAGGGCGCACCAAACACTATTAGGGACTGAAGCTTTCTTT
TRBV6-1	.	TRBJ1-1	.	CASSEFLNTEAFF	TGTGCCAGCAGTGAATTTTTGAACACTGAAGCTTTCTTT
TRBV5-1	.	TRBJ2-1	.	CASSLRAVLRNEQFF	TGCGCCAGCAGCTTGCGGGCAGTCCTACGCAATGAGCAGTTCTTC
TRBV2	.	TRBJ2-2	.	CASARKNTGELFF	TGTGCCAGTGCCCGGAAAAACACCGGGGAGCTGTTTTTT
TRBV28	.	TRBJ1-1	.	CASSLRETEAFF	TGTGCCAGCAGCCTGAGGGAGACTGAAGCTTTCTTT
TRBV7-9	TRBD1	TRBJ2-7	.	CASSIGQDSSYEQYF	TGTGCCAGCAGCATTGGACAGGACAGCTCCTACGAGCAGTACTTC
TRBV6-1	.	TRBJ2-7	.	CASSANPVWEERAYEQYF	TGTGCCAGCAGTGCAAATCCGGTATGGGAGGAGAGGGCCTACGAGCAGTACTTC
TRBV2	.	TRBJ1-2	once	CASLNDRSYGYTF	TGTGCCAGCCTCAACGACAGGTCTTATGGCTACACCTTC
TRBV18	.	TRBJ2-3	.	CASSRRGTDTQYF	TGTGCCAGCTCACGCAGGGGCACAGATACGCAGTATTTT
TRBV6-1	.	TRBJ2-5	.	CASSEEFRKKETQYF	TGTGCCAGCAGTGAAGAATTTAGGAAGAAAGAGACCCAGTACTTC
TRBV10-2	.	TRBJ1-1	.	CASSESTGAAGAFF	TGCGCCAGCAGTGAGTCGACGGGCGCCGCGGGGGCTTTCTTT
TRBV4-1	.	TRBJ2-3	.	CASSDFADTQYF	TGCGCCAGCTCAGATTTTGCAGATACGCAGTATTTT
TRBV5-1	.	TRBJ2-3	.	CASSLRGGTDTQYF	TGCGCCAGCAGCTTAAGGGGGGGTACAGATACGCAGTATTTT
TRBV16	.	TRBJ2-5	.	CASSQGRETQYF	TGTGCCAGCAGCCAAGGTCGGGAGACCCAGTACTTC
TRBV4-1	TRBD2	TRBJ2-5	.	CASSRSTSGNQETQYF	TGCGCCAGCAGCCGATCGACTAGCGGAAACCAAGAGACCCAGTACTTC
TRBV11-1	.	TRBJ2-5	.	CASSLGTVQETQYF	TGTGCCAGCAGCTTAGGAACCGTACAAGAGACCCAGTACTTC
TRBV6-5	.	TRBJ1-1	.	CASSSLRGANTEAFF	TGTGCCAGCAGTTCCCTGCGGGGGGCGAACACTGAAGCTTTCTTT
TRBV28	.	TRBJ2-3	once	CASSLATDTQYF	TGTGCCAGCAGTTTGGCTACAGATACGCAGTATTTT
TRBV29-1	.	TRBJ2-7	.	CSVDGQGRYEQYF	TGCAGCGTTGATGGGCAGGGACGCTACGAGCAGTACTTC
TRBV2	.	TRBJ1-5	.	CASSVGYQPQHF	TGTGCTAGCAGTGTGGGTTATCAGCCCCAGCATTTT
TRBV14	TRBD1	TRBJ2-7	.	CASRLQGAHEQYF	TGTGCCAGCAGGTTACAGGGGGCCCACGAGCAGTACTTC